Presented here are 24 T cell receptor beta chains from one specimen sequenced in a study of blood T cells in healthy people across ages. Together with a sample-barcoded 5' primer, a J-beta primer mix was included in a second PCR lasting roughly 6 to 12 cycles. TCRdb called the 5' RACE reads again in MiXCR, with one record for every CDR3 protein. The table includes nearly 800,000 distinct CDR3 sequences, more than 20% detected once. These records were also assigned to another study, of T cells of mothers and their children.

The source material was blood. These receptors were taken from a boy between 10 and 17 years old in good health.

J is TRBJ1-5 and V is TRBV7-2; D not resolved. The germline CDR1 and CDR2 sequences are SGHTA and FQGNSA. With 3 bases removed from V and 5 bases from J, the gap between germline ends came to 17 bases. CDR3 length equals 16 residues. CDR3 protein: CASSLGPAARDQPQHF. As DNA, the CDR3 is TGTGCCAGCAGCTTGGGTCCGGCCGCGAGGGATCAGCCCCAGCATTTT. Supplemented by reference TRBV7-2 and TRBJ1-5, the full variable domain reads GAGVSQSPSNKVTEKGKDVELRCDPISGHTALYWYRQSLGQGLEFLIYFQGNSAPDKSGLPSDRFSAERTGGSVSTLTIQRTQQEDSAVYLCASSLGPAARDQPQHFGDGTRLSIL.

This clonotype has more than one count but fewer than ten. The J gene is TRBJ2-3, the V gene TRBV6-5; 7 nucleotides agree with TRBD1. Germline values: CDR1 MNHEY, CDR2 SVGAGI. Trimming at V came to 1 base and at J to 6 bases, leaving 10 bases not matched to a gene. The length of the CDR3 is 16 residues. The CDR3 coding sequence is TGTGCCAGCAGTTACTTAACGACAGGGCAGCGGGATACGCAGTATTTT. Its translation is CASSYLTTGQRDTQYF.

The rearrangement links TRBV12-3 or TRBV12-4 to TRBJ2-7; D perhaps matches TRBD2 (5 bases). The length of the CDR3 is 13 residues. Trimming removed 6 bases at V and 0 bases at J, with 9 bases between. The CDR3 DNA reads as TGTGCCAGCAGATCCGAGGGCTCCTACGAGCAGTACTTC. This codes for CASRSEGSYEQYF.

This clonotype was seen a few times. This CDR3 reads CASSYLAAGTLYEQYF. The CDR3 bases are TGTGCCAGCAGTTACTTGGCCGCGGGAACTCTCTACGAGCAGTACTTC. The chain joins TRBV6-2 or TRBV6-3 to TRBJ2-7, with D maybe TRBD2 (6 bases). CDR3 length equals 16 residues. Per the germline V gene, CDR1 is MNHEY and CDR2 is SVGEGT. V lost 1 base to trimming and J lost 3 bases, with 16 bases between them.

The chain couples TRBV27 to TRBJ2-2; TRBD2 aligns across 11 bases. Losses at the gene ends were 2 bases for V and 6 bases for J; bases not matched to a gene: 5. The germline V gene has CDR1 MNHEY and CDR2 SMNVEV (reference sequence). The CDR3 contains 16 residues. The CDR3 spells CASSLGLAGGPGELFF. The CDR3 DNA follows: TGTGCCAGCAGTTTAGGCCTAGCGGGGGGCCCCGGGGAGCTGTTTTTT.

There are a few counts of this clonotype. This chain connects TRBV7-2 to TRBJ2-5, with TRBD1 matching over 7 bases. Germline V CDR1 and CDR2: SGHTA, FQGNSA. The J segment lost 5 bases and the V segment lost 4 bases, leaving 13 bases of the junction unmatched. This CDR3 has 16 amino acids. The CDR3 loop is CASSSQGWGSRETQYF. The CDR3 bases are TGTGCCAGCAGCTCACAGGGGTGGGGATCCAGGGAGACCCAGTACTTC.

This chain uses TRBV29-1 with TRBJ2-1; 10 positions agree with TRBD2. CDR1 and CDR2 (germline): SQVTM, ANQGSEA. The CDR3 extends over 20 amino acids. V was clipped by 1 base and J by 2 bases; unmatched bases: 17. CDR3 protein: CSVEGFLSGRKGGPYNEQFF. In DNA, the CDR3 is TGCAGCGTTGAAGGTTTCCTTAGCGGGAGGAAAGGTGGGCCCTACAATGAGCAGTTCTTC.

In this sample, this clonotype turned up a few times. The V gene is TRBV27, the J gene TRBJ2-5; 9 nucleotides match TRBD2. Germline V CDR1 and CDR2: MNHEY, SMNVEV (reference sequence). J was trimmed by 3 bases and V by 3 bases; bases with no gene match: 11. CDR3 length: 17 amino acids. The CDR3 DNA reads TGTGCCAGCAGTTTTACCGGGAGGGTAGCGGGGGAAGAGACCCAGTACTTC. It is translated as CASSFTGRVAGEETQYF.

The chain is built from TRBV29-1 and TRBJ2-5, with 7 positions matching TRBD2. This CDR3 is 13 amino acids long. The ends lost 3 bases at V and 1 base at J; junction bases unmatched: 2. Germline CDR1 reads SQVTM; CDR2 reads ANQGSEA. This chain's CDR3 is CSVDGGIQETQYF. The CDR3 DNA reads as TGCAGCGTTGACGGGGGGATCCAAGAGACCCAGTACTTC.

The chain is built from TRBV5-1 and TRBJ1-1; D is unresolved. The CDR3 covers 17 residues. Germline V CDR1 and CDR2: SGHRS, YFSETQ. Trimming cost V 1 base and J 6 bases, with 22 bases left between them. The CDR3 region is CASSLQVLGQARPEAFF. The CDR3 DNA reads as TGCGCCAGCAGCTTGCAAGTGCTCGGGCAGGCAAGACCTGAAGCTTTCTTT.

This clonotype was counted a few times. V gene TRBV29-1 combines with J gene TRBJ1-4; D is unresolved. This CDR3 contains 13 residues. In germline, CDR1 is SQVTM, CDR2 ANQGSEA. Trimming removed 6 bases at V and 0 bases at J, with 8 bases between. This CDR3 reads CSVLSSTNEKLFF. CDR3 DNA sequence: TGCAGCGTCCTATCTTCAACTAATGAAAAACTGTTTTTT.

This clonotype was observed a few times. V and J are TRBV4-1 and TRBJ1-3; D is possibly TRBD1 (5 bases). The CDR3 consists of 16 residues. Trimming shortened V by 4 bases and J by 0 bases, and 13 bases separated the two germline ends. The V gene's germline CDR1 is MGHRA and CDR2 YSYEKL. The DNA of the CDR3 is TGCGCCAGCAGCCCCCTAGTCGGGACCTCTGGAAACACCATATATTTT. Translated: CASSPLVGTSGNTIYF.

The rearrangement uses TRBV4-3 and TRBJ1-4, with D tentatively TRBD1 (5 bases). V lost 0 bases and J lost 4, with 18 bases in between. The CDR3 loop spans 18 amino acids. Germline V gene data show CDR1 as LGHNA and CDR2 as YSLEER. CDR3 DNA sequence: TGCGCCAGCAGCCAAGATTCAACATTAGGGGCCGATAATGAAAAACTGTTTTTT. Amino acid sequence: CASSQDSTLGADNEKLFF.

This chain links TRBV2 with TRBJ2-1; the match to TRBD2 covers 15 bases. Germline V gene data show CDR1 as SNHLY and CDR2 as FYNNEI. The CDR3 totals 15 residues. V was pared by 5 bases and J by 15 bases, with 11 bases of the junction left unmatched. CDR3 in amino acids: CASSLAGLAGGPRFF. The CDR3 bases are TGTGCCAGCAGTCTCGCCGGACTAGCGGGAGGGCCACGGTTCTTC.

The CDR3 reads CAISDRYSGANVLTF. The CDR3 nucleotides read TGTGCCATCAGTGATAGGTACTCTGGGGCCAACGTCCTGACTTTC. The V gene is TRBV10-3, the J gene TRBJ2-6; D is undetermined. The germline V gene has CDR1 ENHRY and CDR2 SYGVKD. The CDR3 is 15 residues long. V lost 3 bases and J lost 0, with 6 bases in between.

This clonotype has just a few counts. The chain joins TRBV27 to TRBJ2-5, with D hard to call. The length of the CDR3 is 15 residues. Trimming pared 2 bases from V and 2 bases from J, leaving 12 bases between. Germline CDR1 and CDR2: MNHEY and SMNVEV (reference sequence). The CDR3 spells CASSLRATLQETQYF. CDR3 bases: TGTGCCAGCAGTTTAAGGGCTACCCTTCAAGAGACCCAGTACTTC.

The chain links TRBV5-1 to TRBJ2-7; D remains unclear. Germline loops: CDR1 SGHRS, CDR2 YFSETQ. Trimming took 0 bases from V and 1 from J, leaving 8 bases between them. This CDR3 region has 14 residues. CDR3 sequence reads: CASSLGVASYEQYV. The DNA for the CDR3 is TGCGCCAGCAGCTTGGGTGTCGCGTCCTACGAGCAGTACGTC.

There are a few counts of this clonotype. CDR3 in amino acids: CSARFRSDREDTQYF. The CDR3 nucleotides are TGCAGTGCTAGATTTAGATCCGACAGGGAAGATACGCAGTATTTT. The chain joins TRBV20-1 to TRBJ2-3; TRBD1 aligns across 7 bases. Germline lookup yields CDR1 DFQATT and CDR2 SNEGSKA (reference sequence). CDR3 size: 15 residues. V dropped 2 bases and J dropped 5; count of bases not matched to a gene: 10.

V usage is TRBV5-1 and J usage is TRBJ1-4, with D perhaps TRBD1 (5 bases). Between the trimmed V and J ends, which lost 0 bases and 0 bases, there was a span of 15 bases. This CDR3 comprises 18 residues. The germline V gene has CDR1 SGHRS and CDR2 YFSETQ. CDR3 in amino acids: CASSLGPGRGATNEKLFF. The DNA for the CDR3 is TGCGCCAGCAGCTTGGGTCCAGGGAGGGGCGCAACTAATGAAAAACTGTTTTTT. Filled out from reference TRBV5-1 and TRBJ1-4, the complete variable domain reads KAGVTQTPRYLIKTRGQQVTLSCSPISGHRSVSWYQQTPGQGLQFLFEYFSETQRNKGNFPGRFSGRQFSNSRSEMNVSTLELGDSALYLCASSLGPGRGATNEKLFFGSGTQLSVL.

This clonotype was observed once. V and J are TRBV27 and TRBJ1-1; D gene ambiguous. CDR3 length: 15 amino acids. The V gene's germline CDR1 is MNHEY and CDR2 SMNVEV (reference sequence). Trimming stripped 4 bases from V and 0 bases from J, with 12 bases between. Here the CDR3 reads CASSSRLGVNTEAFF. The CDR3 bases are TGTGCCAGCAGTTCCCGACTCGGGGTGAACACTGAAGCTTTCTTT.

J is TRBJ1-2 and V is TRBV30, with D uncertain. Germline lookup yields CDR1 GTSNPN and CDR2 SVGIG (reference sequence). The V and J ends lost 2 bases and 1 base respectively, with 17 bases between them. This CDR3 region has 16 residues. CDR3 sequence reads: CAWSPPILGGNYGYTF. As DNA, the CDR3 is TGTGCCTGGAGTCCACCAATATTGGGCGGTAACTATGGCTACACCTTC.

CDR3 sequence: CSAEEEGRASEQYF. The CDR3 bases are TGCAGTGCAGAGGAGGAAGGGAGGGCCAGCGAGCAGTACTTC. The genes are TRBV20-1 and TRBJ2-5; 7 bases are a match to TRBD2. The end of the DNA fits TRBJ2-7 better, so the J call may be wrong. The CDR3 spans 14 residues. Germline V gene sequence: CDR1 DFQATT, CDR2 SNEGSKA (reference sequence).

V and J are TRBV2 and TRBJ1-4; D not certain. The V end lost 6 bases, the J end lost 6 bases, and 11 bases lay between the germline ends. Looked up from germline, CDR1 is SNHLY and CDR2 is FYNNEI. The CDR3 runs 13 residues. The CDR3 spells CASRFGDDEKLFF. The CDR3 DNA sequence: TGTGCCAGCAGGTTTGGGGATGATGAAAAACTGTTTTTT.

CDR3 residues: CSARGGLAGSYEQYF. For the CDR3, the DNA is TGCAGTGCTCGGGGGGGACTAGCGGGGTCCTACGAGCAGTACTTC. This sequence joins TRBV20-1 and TRBJ2-7, with 13 bases fitting TRBD2. The CDR3 has 15 amino acids. Looked up from germline, CDR1 is DFQATT and CDR2 is SNEGSKA (reference sequence). The J segment lost 1 base and the V segment lost 5 bases, leaving 5 bases of the junction unmatched.